The 29 T cell receptor beta chains in this list originate from one sample, sequenced in a study of CD8 T cells in Susac syndrome. Reverse transcription of roughly 0.5 to 1 ug RNA was carried out with random hexamers. One entry per CDR3 protein, called by TCRdb with MiXCR from the immunoSEQ multiplex PCR reads. The sample has roughly 300,000 distinct CDR3 sequences; 85% are singletons. The sample comprised CD8+ T cells from PBMCs. These receptors all come from a human donor with multiple sclerosis.

This clonotype was seen once. This sequence joins TRBV13 and TRBJ2-1; 14 nucleotides agree with TRBD2. The CDR3 is 18 amino acids. V shed 8 bases, J shed 8 bases, and the junction held 17 bases outside the gene matches. Germline lookup yields CDR1 PRHDT and CDR2 FYEKMQ (reference sequence). This chain's CDR3 is CASLQRGLAGGNDYEQFF. CDR3 nucleotides: TGTGCCAGCCTGCAGCGAGGACTAGCGGGAGGAAACGACTATGAGCAGTTCTTC. The variable domain in full, completed from reference TRBV13 and TRBJ2-1, reads AAGVIQSPRHLIKEKRETATLKCYPIPRHDTVYWYQQGPGQDPQFLISFYEKMQSDKGSIPDRFSAQQFSDYHSELNMSSLELGDSALYFCASLQRGLAGGNDYEQFFGPGTRLTVL.

The V gene is TRBV29-1, the J gene TRBJ2-3; TRBD1 matches at 9 bases. V lost 3 bases, J lost 4 bases, and 8 bases stayed unmatched. From germline, CDR1 is SQVTM and CDR2 ANQGSEA. The CDR3 is 15 residues long. The chain's CDR3 is CSVEPTGGRADTQYF. The CDR3 DNA reads as TGCAGCGTTGAGCCTACAGGGGGCAGGGCAGATACGCAGTATTTT.

This sequence joins TRBV20-1 and TRBJ2-7, with TRBD1 matching 8 bases. The V and J ends lost 6 bases and 3 bases, in that order; junction bases with no gene match: 10. The germline V gene has CDR1 DFQATT and CDR2 SNEGSKA (reference sequence). The CDR3 covers 14 residues. The CDR3 spells CSARGRGPRYEQYF. The CDR3 bases are TGCAGTGCCCGAGGCAGGGGGCCACGCTACGAGCAGTACTTC.

The V and J genes are TRBV7-9 and TRBJ2-7, with D tentatively TRBD2 (5 bases). The CDR3 spans 13 residues. Germline V lookup: CDR1 SEHNR, CDR2 FQNEAQ (reference sequence). V was trimmed by 6 bases and J by 2 bases, leaving 11 bases between them. Here the CDR3 reads CASRSAEAYEQYF. DNA of the CDR3: TGTGCCAGCAGATCAGCGGAGGCCTACGAGCAGTACTTC. Together with reference TRBV7-9 and TRBJ2-7, the CDR3 gives the full variable domain: DTGVSQNPRHKITKRGQNVTFRCDPISEHNRLYWYRQTLGQGPEFLTYFQNEAQLEKSRLLSDRFSAERPKGSFSTLEIQRTEQGDSAMYLCASRSAEAYEQYFGPGTRLTVT.

The CDR3 DNA reads TGCGCCAGCAGCCAAGCAGAGGAGACAGGCAAGCCCCAGCATTTT. Amino acid sequence: CASSQAEETGKPQHF. V is TRBV4-1 and J is TRBJ1-5; tentative D call: TRBD1 (6 bases). Germline V gives CDR1 MGHRA, CDR2 YSYEKL. V shed 1 base and J shed 8 bases, with 15 bases lying between them. The CDR3 is made up of 15 amino acids.

V gene TRBV20-1 combines with J gene TRBJ2-3, with D possibly TRBD1 on 6 matching bases. Per the germline V gene, CDR1 is DFQATT and CDR2 is SNEGSKA (reference sequence). The CDR3 consists of 16 residues. V shed 0 bases and J shed 0 bases, with 13 bases lying between them. CDR3 region: CSARELQGGSTDTQYF. In nucleotides, the CDR3 is TGCAGTGCTAGAGAACTACAGGGTGGGAGCACAGATACGCAGTATTTT.

The chain carries TRBV2 and TRBJ1-2, with D perhaps matching TRBD1 (5 bases). Germline CDR1 and CDR2: SNHLY and FYNNEI. Deletions cut 4 bases from V and 5 bases from J, with 17 bases between. The CDR3 runs 15 residues. CDR3 nucleotide sequence: TGTGCCAGCAGTGCCACCCGGGACGGGAGGTATGGCTACACCTTC. Its translation is CASSATRDGRYGYTF.

This clonotype occurred once. The V gene is TRBV20-1, the J gene TRBJ2-1; D might be TRBD2 (6 bases). Germline-derived CDR1 and CDR2 are DFQATT and SNEGSKA (reference sequence). Trimming took off 3 bases at V and 8 bases at J, with 17 bases between the two ends. There are 14 residues in the CDR3. The CDR3 DNA follows: TGCAGTGCTAGTGGGCTCGACCGCGGGGATGAGCAGTTCTTC. This sequence encodes CSASGLDRGDEQFF.

The chain uses TRBV4-1 and TRBJ2-4; TRBD1 is a possible D gene (5 bases). Germline V CDR1 and CDR2: MGHRA, YSYEKL. Trimming took off 3 bases at V and 11 bases at J, with 11 bases between the two ends. CDR3 size: 12 residues. The CDR3 loop reads CASSQPGLVQYF. CDR3 in DNA: TGCGCCAGCAGCCAGCCAGGGCTTGTTCAGTACTTC.

The chain joins TRBV5-1 to TRBJ2-1; the D is unclear. Germline CDR1 and CDR2: SGHRS and YFSETQ. The CDR3 totals 13 residues. V lost 0 bases to trimming and J lost 9 bases, with 10 bases between them. The CDR3 region is CASSLATYSEQFF. CDR3 coding DNA: TGCGCCAGCAGCTTGGCTACGTATAGTGAGCAGTTCTTC.

Comment on this clonotype: Compared with germline, one end of the junction differs, possibly owing to a read error. The rearrangement links TRBV7-7 to TRBJ2-5; TRBD1 aligns across 10 bases. Germline assignment: CDR1 SSHAT and CDR2 FNYEAQ (reference sequence). The CDR3 spans 17 residues. The DNA of the CDR3 is TGTGCTAGCAGCGCCCGACCGGGGACAGGGGCCCAAGAGACCCAGTACTTC. Residues: CASSARPGTGAQETQYF.

V is TRBV19 and J is TRBJ2-7; TRBD1 matches 10 bases. J gave up 6 bases and V 5 bases, and 4 bases lay outside the gene matches. In germline, CDR1 is LNHDA, CDR2 SQIVND (reference sequence). There are 13 residues in the CDR3. This CDR3 reads CASSPGTGAEQYF. The CDR3 coding sequence is TGTGCCAGTAGTCCCGGGACAGGGGCCGAGCAGTACTTC.

The V call is TRBV27, the J call TRBJ2-7; TRBD2 matches 7 bases. Trimming cost V 5 bases and J 7 bases; bases outside gene matches: 11. In germline, CDR1 is MNHEY, CDR2 SMNVEV (reference sequence). This CDR3 comprises 14 residues. The CDR3 sequence is CASSLIKLAREQYF. CDR3 DNA: TGTGCCAGCAGTCTGATTAAACTAGCGCGGGAGCAGTACTTC.

This clonotype was found a few times. The chain joins TRBV11-2 to TRBJ2-7, with D unresolved. CDR1 is SGHAT, CDR2 FQNNGV, per germline. Trimming took 5 bases from V and 7 from J, leaving 12 bases between them. This CDR3 is built from 12 residues. CDR3 residues: CASSHGGREQYF. The CDR3 DNA reads TGTGCCAGCAGCCACGGTGGCCGGGAGCAGTACTTC.

In this sample, this clonotype turned up once. The CDR3 nucleotides are TGTGCCAGCAGCTTAGGGGCTAGCCTTTACAATGAGCAGTTCTTC. Residues: CASSLGASLYNEQFF. The V and J genes are TRBV7-8 and TRBJ2-1; TRBD2 might be the D (5 bases). Germline loops: CDR1 SGHVS, CDR2 FQNEAQ. V gave up 1 base and J gave up 4 bases, with 11 bases separating them. CDR3 length: 15 residues.

This clonotype was detected only once. The chain joins TRBV5-4 to TRBJ2-2; the D gene is possibly TRBD2 (6 bases). CDR1 SGHNT and CDR2 YYREEE come from the germline V gene (reference sequence). The CDR3 runs 15 residues. V was trimmed by 4 bases and J by 3 bases, leaving 13 bases between them. The CDR3 sequence: CASSRSGGHTGELFF. CDR3 in DNA: TGTGCCAGCAGCCGCAGCGGAGGGCACACCGGGGAGCTGTTTTTT.

The chain has TRBV20-1 and TRBJ2-7; possibly TRBD1 for D (6 bases). CDR1 is DFQATT and CDR2 is SNEGSKA in the germline V gene (reference sequence). Between the trimmed V and J ends, which lost 7 bases and 0 bases, there was a span of 13 bases. The CDR3 sequence is 13 residues long. CDR3 nucleotides: TGCAGTGTTCGGACAGAGGGCTCCTACGAGCAGTACTTC. It codes for CSVRTEGSYEQYF.

This rearrangement joins TRBV7-9 to TRBJ2-7, with D possibly TRBD1 on 6 matching bases. The CDR3 spans 15 residues. V gave up 4 bases and J gave up 1 base, with 14 bases separating them. In germline, CDR1 is SEHNR, CDR2 FQNEAQ (reference sequence). CDR3 region: CASSSNRDISYEQYF. CDR3 DNA: TGTGCCAGCAGCTCGAACAGGGATATTTCCTACGAGCAGTACTTC.

As DNA, the CDR3 is TGTGCCAGCAGCCCGGGACTAGCGGGAGAGGACACCGGGGAGCTGTTTTTT. Residues: CASSPGLAGEDTGELFF. The J gene is TRBJ2-2, the V gene TRBV7-9; TRBD2 matches 14 bases. Germline V CDR1 and CDR2: SEHNR, FQNEAQ (reference sequence). The CDR3 has 17 residues. The J segment lost 3 bases and the V segment lost 5 bases, leaving 5 bases of the junction unmatched. Combining the CDR3 with reference TRBV7-9 and TRBJ2-2 gives the whole variable domain DTGVSQNPRHKITKRGQNVTFRCDPISEHNRLYWYRQTLGQGPEFLTYFQNEAQLEKSRLLSDRFSAERPKGSFSTLEIQRTEQGDSAMYLCASSPGLAGEDTGELFFGEGSRLTVL.

The chain links TRBV28 to TRBJ2-7, with 7 bases aligning to TRBD2. J gave up 0 bases and V 1 base, and 3 bases lay outside the gene matches. The CDR3 length is 15 residues. CDR1 and CDR2 (germline): MDHEN, SYDVKM. CDR3 DNA sequence: TGTGCCAGCAGTTTATTAGGGGAGGGCTCCTACGAGCAGTACTTC. Its translation is CASSLLGEGSYEQYF.

The gene calls are TRBV11-2 and TRBJ2-1; 14 bases are shared with TRBD2. V gave up 2 bases and J gave up 7 bases; unmatched junction bases: 4. Germline values: CDR1 SGHAT, CDR2 FQNNGV. This CDR3 is 16 amino acids long. DNA of the CDR3: TGTGCCAGCAGCTTACCGGGGACTAGCGGGAGTAATGAGCAGTTCTTC. This gives the protein CASSLPGTSGSNEQFF.

Comments on this clonotype: No conserved phenylalanine or tryptophan is present at the end of the CDR3, so a read error is the likely explanation. The DNA is omitted, as the CDR3 cannot be located on it reliably, and the CDR3 follows TCRdb's listing. Here the CDR3 reads CASSLGTEAFL. The chain has TRBV7-9 and TRBJ1-1. The germline CDR1 and CDR2 sequences are SEHNR and FQNEAQ (reference sequence). 11 amino acids form the CDR3, both terminal residues included.

The chain carries TRBV12-3 or TRBV12-4 and TRBJ2-5; 8 nucleotides align to TRBD1. The CDR3 covers 14 residues. The trim removed 6 bases at V and 6 bases at J, leaving 9 bases unmatched. The DNA of the CDR3 is TGTGCCAGCAGCCCCCCGGACAGGGCGAAGACCCAGTACTTC. Translated: CASSPPDRAKTQYF.

J is TRBJ2-7 and V is TRBV6-6, with 12 bases that match TRBD2. Germline CDR1 reads MNHNY; CDR2 reads SVGAGI (reference sequence). The V and J ends lost 0 bases and 3 bases, in that order; junction bases with no gene match: 0. The CDR3 runs to 15 residues. Here the CDR3 DNA reads TGTGCCAGCAGTTACTCGACTAGCGGGAGCTACGAGCAGTACTTC. Its translation is CASSYSTSGSYEQYF.

V gene TRBV9 combines with J gene TRBJ2-3; D may be TRBD2 (6 bases). The V gene lost 3 bases and the J gene lost 2 bases, with 16 bases spanning the gap. The germline V gene encodes CDR1 SGDLS and CDR2 YYNGEE. The CDR3 runs 16 residues. The CDR3 DNA reads TGTGCCAGCAGCGCCGCGGGAAGCCGACCCACAGATACGCAGTATTTT. The encoded protein is CASSAAGSRPTDTQYF.

The chain is built from TRBV27 and TRBJ2-5, with D perhaps TRBD1 (5 bases). Germline lookup yields CDR1 MNHEY and CDR2 SMNVEV (reference sequence). V lost 5 bases and J lost 5, with 15 bases in between. The CDR3 spans 14 residues. CDR3 region: CASSPTSWGETQYF. The CDR3 DNA follows: TGTGCCAGCAGTCCGACGTCGTGGGGCGAGACCCAGTACTTC.

The chain carries TRBV6-5 and TRBJ1-2; D is unresolved. V was shortened by 4 bases and J by 8 bases, with 17 bases between the two germline ends. CDR1 and CDR2 from the germline V gene are MNHEY and SVGAGI. This CDR3 contains 14 residues. The CDR3 reads CASSFGDPTRGYTF. The CDR3 DNA is TGTGCCAGCAGTTTTGGGGATCCTACGCGCGGCTACACCTTC.

This chain uses TRBV6-5 with TRBJ2-7, with 9 bases fitting TRBD1. CDR1 and CDR2 from the germline V gene are MNHEY and SVGAGI. The ends lost 4 bases at V and 5 bases at J; junction bases unmatched: 6. This CDR3 comprises 14 residues. The CDR3 nucleotides read TGTGCCAGCAGTTCGGGACAGGGTCTGAACGAGCAGTACTTC. Translated, it gives CASSSGQGLNEQYF.

On this clonotype itself: An end of the junction does not agree with germline; a read error may underlie this. V usage is TRBV18 and J usage is TRBJ2-1, with D uncertain. Germline values: CDR1 KGHSH, CDR2 LQKENI. This CDR3 spans 13 amino acids. The CDR3, as DNA: TGTGCCAGCTCACCATTCAACTACGATGAGCAGTTCTTC. It is translated as CASSPFNYDEQFF.